What follows describes a single TCR beta chain. Its matching antigen is unknown. The data were obtained in a study of shared clonotypes between healthy human individuals. Study-level findings and limits: Between four donors, naive CD4 clonotypes were shared at a level of about 5%. A reduction in generation probabilities was seen for non-shared clonotypes relative to those shared by all four donors.

Produced via immunoSEQ multiplex PCR; TCRdb's table is partial and in-frame only. The table has around 990,000 clones, 60% to 85% seen once. The germline V gene has CDR1 SGHNT and CDR2 YYREEE (reference sequence). The CDR3 totals 15 residues. The J segment lost 0 bases and the V segment lost 5 bases, leaving 6 bases of the junction unmatched. The source of this sequence is a man aged 18 to 30 in good health. Some clones in this sample may be carry-over from other donors' samples. The sequencing input was memory CD4+ T cells from PBMCs. Subset: CD45RA-negative fraction. This rearrangement joins TRBV5-4 to TRBJ1-1; the match to TRBD1 covers 8 bases. In DNA, the CDR3 is TGTGCCAGCAGGGCGGGACAGGCGATGAACACTGAAGCTTTCTTT. As protein: CASRAGQAMNTEAFF.